Below, 5 T cell receptor beta chains from the same sample are listed, as sequenced in a study of siplizumab effects on memory and regulatory T cells. The protocol was immunoSEQ multiplex PCR, while the TCRdb copy is restricted to in-frame clones and leaves out a portion. The sample comprises about 120,000 clones, roughly 94% of which are singletons, and around 1.7% rests with the top ten. Sequencing input: non-Treg CD4+ T cells sorted from blood. The receptor set was obtained from a human donor in good health.

This chain links TRBV4-1 with TRBJ2-5; unclear D gene. Per germline, CDR1 MGHRA and CDR2 YSYEKL. V was shortened by 4 bases and J by 0 bases, with 6 bases between the two germline ends. The CDR3 consists of 13 residues. CDR3 sequence reads: CASSRVNQETQYF. The CDR3, as DNA: TGCGCCAGCAGCCGGGTGAACCAAGAGACCCAGTACTTC.

The chain joins TRBV9 to TRBJ1-1, with D uncertain. Trimming cost V 0 bases and J 1 base, with 10 bases left between them. The CDR3 consists of 15 residues. Germline V CDR1 and CDR2: SGDLS, YYNGEE. The CDR3 region has the DNA TGTGCCAGCAGCGTAGTTCTCAAAGGGAACACTGAAGCTTTCTTT. Its protein is CASSVVLKGNTEAFF. Full variable domain (rest looked up from reference TRBV9 and TRBJ1-1): DSGVTQTPKHLITATGQRVTLRCSPRSGDLSVYWYQQSLDQGLQFLIQYYNGEERAKGNILERFSAQQFPDLHSELNLSSLELGDSALYFCASSVVLKGNTEAFFGQGTRLTVV.

This rearrangement joins TRBV10-3 to TRBJ2-7; TRBD2 aligns across 10 bases. The CDR3 has 14 amino acids. The germline gives CDR1 ENHRY, CDR2 SYGVKD. V dropped 8 bases and J dropped 3; count of bases not matched to a gene: 7. CDR3 loop: CAISGSGGDYEQYF. The CDR3 DNA sequence: TGTGCCATCTCGGGGAGCGGGGGGGACTACGAGCAGTACTTC.

This clone was counted once. J is TRBJ2-7 and V is TRBV21-1; the listed D gene, TRBD1, was not tested against the DNA. TRBV21-1 is classified as a pseudogene. The CDR3 sequence is 17 residues long. The CDR3 coding sequence is TGTGCCAGCAGCAAAGAGGGGGCTCTTTTTAATTGGTACGAGCAGTACTTC. It yields the protein CASSKEGALFNWYEQYF.

The genes are TRBV4-1 and TRBJ2-6; the D gene could be TRBD1 or TRBD2 (5 bases each). CDR3 size: 16 residues. Per germline, CDR1 MGHRA and CDR2 YSYEKL. Deletions cut 7 bases from V and 0 bases from J, with 13 bases between. The CDR3 nucleotides are TGCGCCAGCAAGGGACCTCTCAGCTCTGGGGCCAACGTCCTGACTTTC. This translates into CASKGPLSSGANVLTF.